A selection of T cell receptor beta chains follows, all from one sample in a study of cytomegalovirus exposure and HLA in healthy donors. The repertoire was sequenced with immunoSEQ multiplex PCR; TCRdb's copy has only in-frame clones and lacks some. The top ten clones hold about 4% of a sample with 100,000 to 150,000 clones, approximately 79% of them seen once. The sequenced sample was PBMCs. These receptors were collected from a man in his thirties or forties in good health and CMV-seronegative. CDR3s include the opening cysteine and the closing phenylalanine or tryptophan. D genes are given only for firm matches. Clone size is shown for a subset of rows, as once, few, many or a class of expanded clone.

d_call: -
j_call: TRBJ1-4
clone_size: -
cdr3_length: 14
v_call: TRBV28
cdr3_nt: TGTGCCAGCAGTTTACCGGGAAGGAGTGAAAAACTGTTTTTT
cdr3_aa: CASSLPGRSEKLFF

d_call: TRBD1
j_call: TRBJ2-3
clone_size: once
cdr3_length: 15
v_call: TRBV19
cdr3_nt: TGTGCCAGTAGTCCTCGGACAGGAGACACAGATACGCAGTATTTT
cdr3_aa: CASSPRTGDTDTQYF

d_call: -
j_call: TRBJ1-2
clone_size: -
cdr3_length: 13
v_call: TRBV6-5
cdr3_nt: TGTGCCAGCAGTCGTGACAGGAAGTATGGCTACACCTTC
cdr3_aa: CASSRDRKYGYTF

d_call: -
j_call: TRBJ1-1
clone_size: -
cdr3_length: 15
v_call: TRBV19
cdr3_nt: TGTGCCAGTAGTCCTGTCGTGCGAGGGTTGACTGAAGCTTTCTTT
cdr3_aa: CASSPVVRGLTEAFF

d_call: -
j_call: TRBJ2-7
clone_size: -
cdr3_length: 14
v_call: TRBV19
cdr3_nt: TGTGCCAGTAGTATAGCCGGCGGGAATACGGGGCAGTACTTC
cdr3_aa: CASSIAGGNTGQYF

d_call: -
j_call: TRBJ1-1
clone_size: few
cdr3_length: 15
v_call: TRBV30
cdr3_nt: TGTGCCTGGAGCAGGGACATGAGAACGGACACTGAAGCTTTCTTT
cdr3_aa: CAWSRDMRTDTEAFF

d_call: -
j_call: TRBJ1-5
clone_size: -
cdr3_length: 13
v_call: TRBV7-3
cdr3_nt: TGTGCCAGCAGCCAAACGGGGGGTCAGCCCCAGCATTTT
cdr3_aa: CASSQTGGQPQHF

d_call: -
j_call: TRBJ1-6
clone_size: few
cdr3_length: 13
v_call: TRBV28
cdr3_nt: TGTGCCTCCACGGTTCAGGGGCTCTGGCCCCTCCACTTT
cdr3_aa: CASTVQGLWPLHF

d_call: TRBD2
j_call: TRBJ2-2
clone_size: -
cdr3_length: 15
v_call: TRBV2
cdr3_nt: TGTGCCAGCGGAAGGACTAGCGAGAACACCGGGGAGCTGTTTTTT
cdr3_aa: CASGRTSENTGELFF

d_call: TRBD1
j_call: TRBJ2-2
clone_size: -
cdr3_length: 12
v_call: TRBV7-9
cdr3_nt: TGTGCCAGCAGCTTAACAGGGGGCGATCTGTTTTTT
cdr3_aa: CASSLTGGDLFF

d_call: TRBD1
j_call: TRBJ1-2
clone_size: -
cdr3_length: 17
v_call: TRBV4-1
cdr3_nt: TGCGCCAGCAGCCAAGGACAGGGGGTCAGCATAAGTCATGGCTACACCTTC
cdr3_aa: CASSQGQGVSISHGYTF

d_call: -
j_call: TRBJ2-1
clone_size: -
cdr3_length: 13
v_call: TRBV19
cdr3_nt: TGTGCCAGTAGCCCCAACCCGCAGCTAGAACAGTTCTTC
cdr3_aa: CASSPNPQLEQFF

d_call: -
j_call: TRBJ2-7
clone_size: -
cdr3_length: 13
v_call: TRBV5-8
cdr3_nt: TGTGCCAGCAGCTTCACAGGGCCCGGGGAGCAGTACTTC
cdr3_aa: CASSFTGPGEQYF

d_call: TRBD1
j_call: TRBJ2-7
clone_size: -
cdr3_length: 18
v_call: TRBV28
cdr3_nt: TGTGCCAGCAGTTCAATTGTGGGACAGGGATGGCGCTCCTACGAGCAGTACTTC
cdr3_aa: CASSSIVGQGWRSYEQYF

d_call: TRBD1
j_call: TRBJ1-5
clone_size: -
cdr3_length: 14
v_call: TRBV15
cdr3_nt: TGTGCCACCAGCTTCGGACAGGCGAATCAGCCCCAGCATTTT
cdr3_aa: CATSFGQANQPQHF

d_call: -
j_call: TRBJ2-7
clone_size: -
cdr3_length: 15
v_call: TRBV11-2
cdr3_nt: TGTGCCAGCAGCTTAGTGCAGGAAACCTCCTACGAGCAGTACTTC
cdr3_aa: CASSLVQETSYEQYF

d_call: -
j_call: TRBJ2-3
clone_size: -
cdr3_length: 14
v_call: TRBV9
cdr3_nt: TGTGCCAGCAGCGCGGGACTCCGCACAGATACGCAGTATTTT
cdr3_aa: CASSAGLRTDTQYF

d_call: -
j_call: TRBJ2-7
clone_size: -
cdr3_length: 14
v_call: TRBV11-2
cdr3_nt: TGTGCCAGCAGCCCCGAGACAGGCAGGAGGGAGCAGTACTTC
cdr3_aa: CASSPETGRREQYF

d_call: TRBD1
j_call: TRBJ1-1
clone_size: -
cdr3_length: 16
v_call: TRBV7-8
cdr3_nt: TGTGCCAGCAGCTCCGACAGGGGCCGGATGAACACTGAAGCTTTCTTT
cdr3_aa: CASSSDRGRMNTEAFF

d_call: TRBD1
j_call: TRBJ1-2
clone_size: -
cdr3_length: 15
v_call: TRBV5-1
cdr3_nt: TGCGCCAGCAGCCTCGGGACAGGCGGTAACTATGGCTACACCTTC
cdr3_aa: CASSLGTGGNYGYTF

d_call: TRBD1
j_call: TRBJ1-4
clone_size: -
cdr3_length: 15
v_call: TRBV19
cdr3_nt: TGTGCCAGTAGTATCTGGACAGGAACTACCGAAAAACTGTTTTTT
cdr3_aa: CASSIWTGTTEKLFF

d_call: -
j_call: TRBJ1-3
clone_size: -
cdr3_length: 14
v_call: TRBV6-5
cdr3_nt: TGTGCCAGTCTATTTCAGGGACAAGGAAACACCATATATTTT
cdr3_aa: CASLFQGQGNTIYF

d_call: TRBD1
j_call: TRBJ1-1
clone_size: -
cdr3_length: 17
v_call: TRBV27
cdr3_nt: TGTGCCAGCAGTTTTTCTAGAAGGACAGGCGAGAACACTGAAGCTTTCTTT
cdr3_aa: CASSFSRRTGENTEAFF